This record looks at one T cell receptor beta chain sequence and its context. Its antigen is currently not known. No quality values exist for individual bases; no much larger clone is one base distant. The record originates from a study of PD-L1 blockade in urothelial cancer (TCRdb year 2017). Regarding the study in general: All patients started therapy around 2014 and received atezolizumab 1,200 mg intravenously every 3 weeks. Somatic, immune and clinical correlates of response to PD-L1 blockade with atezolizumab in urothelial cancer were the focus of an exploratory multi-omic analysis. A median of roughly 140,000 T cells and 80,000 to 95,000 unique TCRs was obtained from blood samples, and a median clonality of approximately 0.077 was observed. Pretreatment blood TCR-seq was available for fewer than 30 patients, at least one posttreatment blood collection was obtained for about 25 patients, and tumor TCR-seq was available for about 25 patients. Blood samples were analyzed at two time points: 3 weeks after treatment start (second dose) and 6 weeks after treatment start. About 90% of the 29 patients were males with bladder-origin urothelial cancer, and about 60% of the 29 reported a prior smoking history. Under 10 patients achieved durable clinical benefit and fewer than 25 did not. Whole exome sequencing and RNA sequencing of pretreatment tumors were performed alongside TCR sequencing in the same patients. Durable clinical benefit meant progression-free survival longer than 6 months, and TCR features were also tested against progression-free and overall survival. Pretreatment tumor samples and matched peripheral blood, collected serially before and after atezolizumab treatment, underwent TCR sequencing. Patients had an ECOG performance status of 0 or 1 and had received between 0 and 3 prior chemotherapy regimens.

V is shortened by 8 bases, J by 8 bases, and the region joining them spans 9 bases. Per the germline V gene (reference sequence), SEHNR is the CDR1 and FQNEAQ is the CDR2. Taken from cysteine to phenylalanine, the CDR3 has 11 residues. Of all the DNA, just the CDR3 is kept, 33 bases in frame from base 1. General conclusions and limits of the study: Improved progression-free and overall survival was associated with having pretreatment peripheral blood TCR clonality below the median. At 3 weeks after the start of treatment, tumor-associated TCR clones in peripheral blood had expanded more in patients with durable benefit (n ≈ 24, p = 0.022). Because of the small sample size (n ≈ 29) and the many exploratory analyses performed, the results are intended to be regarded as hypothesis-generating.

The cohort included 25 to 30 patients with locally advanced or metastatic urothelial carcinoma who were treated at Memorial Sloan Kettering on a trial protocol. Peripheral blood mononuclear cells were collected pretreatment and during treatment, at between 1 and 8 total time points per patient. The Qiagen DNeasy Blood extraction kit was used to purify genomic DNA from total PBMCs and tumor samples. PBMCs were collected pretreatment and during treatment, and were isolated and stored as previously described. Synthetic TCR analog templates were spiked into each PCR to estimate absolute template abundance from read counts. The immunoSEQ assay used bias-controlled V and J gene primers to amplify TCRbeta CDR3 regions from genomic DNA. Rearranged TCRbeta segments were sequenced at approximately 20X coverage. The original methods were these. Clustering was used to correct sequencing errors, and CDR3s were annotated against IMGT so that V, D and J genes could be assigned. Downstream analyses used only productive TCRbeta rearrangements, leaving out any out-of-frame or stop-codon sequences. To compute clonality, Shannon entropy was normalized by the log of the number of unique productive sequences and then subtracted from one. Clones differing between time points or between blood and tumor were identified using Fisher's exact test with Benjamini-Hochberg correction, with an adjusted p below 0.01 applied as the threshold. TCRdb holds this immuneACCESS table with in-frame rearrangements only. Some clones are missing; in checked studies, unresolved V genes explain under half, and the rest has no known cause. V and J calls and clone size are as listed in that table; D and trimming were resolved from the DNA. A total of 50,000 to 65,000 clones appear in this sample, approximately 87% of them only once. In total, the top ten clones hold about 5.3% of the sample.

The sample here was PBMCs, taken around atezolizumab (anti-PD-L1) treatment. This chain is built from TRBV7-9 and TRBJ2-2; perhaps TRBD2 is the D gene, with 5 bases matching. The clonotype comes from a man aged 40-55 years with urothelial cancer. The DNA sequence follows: TGTGCCAGCGGACTCAGAGGGGAGCTGTTTTTT. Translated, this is CASGLRGELFF.